This entry lists 18 T cell receptor beta chains sequenced from one sample in a study of siplizumab effects on memory and regulatory T cells (dated by TCRdb to the late 2010s). Libraries were prepared through the immunoSEQ multiplex PCR assay. TCRdb provides this immuneACCESS table in a form limited to in-frame rearrangements. Some clones are lacking; in checked studies, under half of them reflect an unresolved V gene, and why the rest are absent is not known. This sample lists 70,000 to 95,000 clones; 80% to 95% were detected once. The ten largest clones take up 6% to 7% of the sample. The material sequenced was CD8+ T cells sorted from blood. These receptors came from a human donor in good health.

This chain uses TRBV14 with TRBJ2-7; 7 bases line up with TRBD1. V was clipped by 3 bases and J by 3 bases; unmatched bases: 14. Germline CDR1 reads SGHDN; CDR2 reads FVKESK. The CDR3 has 17 residues. CDR3 amino acids: CASSHRDSNPFHYEQYF. DNA of the CDR3: TGTGCCAGCAGCCACCGGGACAGCAACCCTTTCCACTACGAGCAGTACTTC.

J is TRBJ2-5 and V is TRBV27; TRBD2 agrees at 9 bases. The CDR3 has 15 amino acids. Trimming removed 4 bases from V and 3 bases from J; junction bases left unmatched: 6. Germline CDR1 reads MNHEY; CDR2 reads SMNVEV (reference sequence). The CDR3 protein is CASSSLAGRKETQYF. The CDR3, as DNA: TGTGCCAGCAGTTCTCTAGCGGGGAGAAAAGAGACCCAGTACTTC.

This sequence joins TRBV2 and TRBJ2-1; no definite D call. CDR3 length: 14 residues. The germline V and J ends were trimmed by 11 bases and 0 bases, with 14 bases remaining between them. Germline CDR1 is SNHLY and CDR2 is FYNNEI. Here the CDR3 reads CARSRLSSYNEQFF. In nucleotides, the CDR3 is TGTGCCCGCTCCAGACTGAGCTCCTACAATGAGCAGTTCTTC.

This sequence joins TRBV4-1 and TRBJ2-1, with 15 bases fitting TRBD2. J lost 4 bases, V lost 6 bases, and 10 bases had no gene match. Germline loops: CDR1 MGHRA, CDR2 YSYEKL. The CDR3 totals 18 residues. CDR3 nucleotides: TGCGCCAGCAGGGAAGGACTAGCGGGAGGGCCCCAGTACAATGAGCAGTTCTTC. Amino acids: CASREGLAGGPQYNEQFF.

The chain couples TRBV2 to TRBJ1-4; D uncertain. Germline CDR1 reads SNHLY; CDR2 reads FYNNEI. The CDR3 sequence is 12 residues long. V shed 4 bases and J shed 7 bases, with 7 bases lying between them. The CDR3 loop is CASSGWIEKLFF. The CDR3 DNA is TGTGCCAGCAGTGGTTGGATTGAAAAACTGTTTTTT.

The chain couples TRBV7-6 to TRBJ1-1; D may be TRBD1 (5 bases). V was cut by 5 bases and J by 6 bases, with 19 bases left in between. Germline CDR1 is SGHVS and CDR2 is FNYEAQ. The CDR3 has 15 amino acids. CDR3 region: CASSNHDGDLAEAFF. The DNA of the CDR3 is TGTGCCAGCAGCAACCATGACGGGGACCTCGCTGAAGCTTTCTTT.

This clone was counted a single time. The chain couples TRBV19 to TRBJ1-5; the D is unclear. This CDR3 region has 13 residues. V shed 5 bases and J shed 4 bases, with 9 bases lying between them. CDR1 and CDR2 from the germline V gene are LNHDA and SQIVND (reference sequence). CDR3 protein: CASSFPGNQPQHF. CDR3 coding DNA: TGTGCCAGTAGTTTCCCCGGGAATCAGCCCCAGCATTTT.

The chain has TRBV9 and TRBJ2-7; D perhaps matches TRBD1 (6 bases). Trimming removed 4 bases at V and 0 bases at J, with 14 bases between. CDR3 length equals 15 residues. Germline assignment: CDR1 SGDLS and CDR2 YYNGEE. The CDR3 here is CASSPGTLSSYEQYF. The CDR3 nucleotides read TGTGCCAGCAGCCCTGGGACACTGAGCTCCTACGAGCAGTACTTC.

V is TRBV29-1 and J is TRBJ2-2; TRBD2 is a possible D gene (5 bases). The V gene lost 3 bases and the J gene lost 4 bases, with 18 bases spanning the gap. This CDR3 region has 16 residues. CDR1 is SQVTM, CDR2 ANQGSEA, per germline. The chain's CDR3 is CSVDLPGSRGTGELFF. In DNA, the CDR3 is TGCAGCGTTGATCTTCCGGGGTCCCGAGGCACCGGGGAGCTGTTTTTT.

The rearrangement uses TRBV6-1 and TRBJ1-1; D unclear. V shed 4 bases and J shed 0 bases, with 12 bases lying between them. CDR3 length: 15 amino acids. The germline V gene has CDR1 MNHNS and CDR2 SASEGT. CDR3 DNA: TGTGCCAGCAGTGTGGGCGGGCTAATGAACACTGAAGCTTTCTTT. Amino acid sequence: CASSVGGLMNTEAFF.

This chain connects TRBV9 to TRBJ1-2; D unresolved. The CDR3 has 14 amino acids. Germline CDR1 reads SGDLS; CDR2 reads YYNGEE. V lost 2 bases and J lost 1, with 9 bases in between. The CDR3 sequence: CASSVSAVNYGYTF. For the CDR3, the DNA is TGTGCCAGCAGCGTTTCTGCGGTTAACTATGGCTACACCTTC.

The rearrangement joins TRBV30 to TRBJ1-3, with 9 nucleotides matching TRBD1. This CDR3 region has 14 residues. V was pared by 2 bases and J by 4 bases, with 3 bases of the junction left unmatched. The germline CDR1 and CDR2 sequences are GTSNPN and SVGIG (reference sequence). For the CDR3, the DNA is TGTGCCTGGAGTCGGACAGGGGAAGGAAACACCATATATTTT. It encodes CAWSRTGEGNTIYF.

The rearrangement uses TRBV7-3 and TRBJ2-3; 8 nucleotides line up with TRBD2. Per the germline V gene, CDR1 is SGHTA and CDR2 is FQGTGA. The CDR3 extends over 15 amino acids. J was trimmed by 0 bases and V by 4 bases; bases with no gene match: 3. The CDR3 nucleotides read TGTGCCAGCAGCTCGGGGGGGACTAGCACAGATACGCAGTATTTT. The encoded protein is CASSSGGTSTDTQYF.

The V and J genes are TRBV30 and TRBJ1-1, with a possible D match to TRBD1 (5 bases). The V and J ends lost 3 bases and 0 bases respectively, with 11 bases between them. The germline gives CDR1 GTSNPN, CDR2 SVGIG (reference sequence). This CDR3 has 14 amino acids. CDR3 sequence: CAWRKDTLNTEAFF. The CDR3 DNA sequence: TGTGCCTGGAGAAAGGACACCTTGAACACTGAAGCTTTCTTT.

The chain uses TRBV7-9 and TRBJ2-7; D unclear. CDR1 and CDR2 (germline): SEHNR, FQNEAQ (reference sequence). With 5 bases removed from V and 3 bases from J, the gap between germline ends came to 11 bases. CDR3 length: 13 residues. The CDR3 is CASSPPVVYEQYF. CDR3 DNA sequence: TGTGCCAGCAGCCCCCCGGTGGTCTACGAGCAGTACTTC. Combining the CDR3 with reference TRBV7-9 and TRBJ2-7 gives the whole variable domain DTGVSQNPRHKITKRGQNVTFRCDPISEHNRLYWYRQTLGQGPEFLTYFQNEAQLEKSRLLSDRFSAERPKGSFSTLEIQRTEQGDSAMYLCASSPPVVYEQYFGPGTRLTVT.

The chain is built from TRBV27 and TRBJ2-3, with 12 bases matching TRBD2. CDR1 and CDR2 from the germline V gene are MNHEY and SMNVEV (reference sequence). The length of the CDR3 is 17 residues. V shed 0 bases, J shed 3 bases, and the junction held 4 bases outside the gene matches. CDR3 bases: TGTGCCAGCAGTTTATCCCCGACTAGCGGGGGTACAGATACGCAGTATTTT. It codes for CASSLSPTSGGTDTQYF.

This chain links TRBV7-3 with TRBJ2-7; TRBD2 agrees at 14 bases. The germline V gene encodes CDR1 SGHTA and CDR2 FQGTGA. With V trimmed by 2 bases and J by 6 bases, 24 bases remained unmatched. This CDR3 is built from 22 residues. This CDR3 is CASSLPGQGTSGSQKSHPEQYF. The CDR3 DNA reads as TGTGCCAGCAGCTTACCTGGACAGGGGACTAGCGGGAGCCAGAAATCCCACCCCGAGCAGTACTTC.

This chain joins TRBV5-1 and TRBJ2-7; 11 bases map to TRBD1. The ends lost 4 bases at V and 3 bases at J; junction bases unmatched: 6. This CDR3 has 15 residues. From germline, CDR1 is SGHRS and CDR2 YFSETQ. This CDR3 is CASSIGQGAFYEQYF. The CDR3 bases are TGCGCCAGCAGCATCGGACAGGGGGCCTTCTACGAGCAGTACTTC.